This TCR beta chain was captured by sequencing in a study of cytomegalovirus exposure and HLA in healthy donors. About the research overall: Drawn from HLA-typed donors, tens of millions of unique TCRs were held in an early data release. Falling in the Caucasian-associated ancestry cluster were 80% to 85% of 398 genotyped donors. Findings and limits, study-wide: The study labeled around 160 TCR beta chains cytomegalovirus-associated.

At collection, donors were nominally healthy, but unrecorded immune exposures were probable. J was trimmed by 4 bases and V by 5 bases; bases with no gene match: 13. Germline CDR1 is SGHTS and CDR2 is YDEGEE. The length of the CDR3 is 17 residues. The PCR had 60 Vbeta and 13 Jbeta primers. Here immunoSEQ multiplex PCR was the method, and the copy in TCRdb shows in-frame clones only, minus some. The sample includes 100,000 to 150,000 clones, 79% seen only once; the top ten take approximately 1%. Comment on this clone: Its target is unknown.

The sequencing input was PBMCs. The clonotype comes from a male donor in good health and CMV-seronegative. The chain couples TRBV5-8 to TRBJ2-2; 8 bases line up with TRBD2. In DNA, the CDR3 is TGTGCCAGCAGTCCTTGGGGTAGCGGGGAAACCACCGGGGAGCTGTTTTTT. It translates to CASSPWGSGETTGELFF.